The source of this T cell receptor beta chain is a study of regulatory T cells in long-lasting Graves disease (dated by TCRdb to the early 2020s). Background on the whole study: Antithyroid drugs had been taken for less than 3 months by newly diagnosed Graves' disease patients. Persistent Graves' disease patients were compared with newly diagnosed Graves' disease patients by peripheral blood TCR sequencing and RNA sequencing. The study was registered as a clinical trial and conducted in China. A total of about 33 samples underwent TCR sequencing, from about 13 patients with persistent Graves' disease and 20 or so patients with newly diagnosed Graves' disease. What the research found in general, with its limitations: Because the primary lesion, thyroid tissue, could not be accessed, the study looked at peripheral blood alone. A larger number of public clonotypes was shared among persistent patients (about 2,700) than among newly diagnosed patients (around 870). The authors noted that the small sample size was a limitation that may lower accuracy. Persistent disease showed preferential use of TRBV28, TRBJ1-2 and TRBJ2-5, whereas newly diagnosed disease favored TRBV20-1 and TRBJ2-1. Only the TCR beta chain was sequenced and analyzed. Compared with newly diagnosed patients, patients with persistent Graves' disease had lower TCR Shannon entropy and fewer highly expanded clones, which suggests clonal expansion.

This clonotype occurred many times. Its antigen target is currently unknown. No much larger clonotype is one base removed from it; base qualities were not supplied. The germline V gene supplies CDR1 MGHDK and CDR2 SYGVNS. Measured from the cysteine to the phenylalanine, the CDR3 is 15 residues long. Of the read, only the CDR3 DNA is kept; its 45 bases are in frame from base 1. V and J are truncated by 2 bases and 0 bases respectively, leaving an intervening sequence of 10 bases. Library preparation was by multiplex PCR. The sequencer listed for this sample is Illumina HiSeq 4000. To build TCR beta libraries, CDR3 regions were amplified by Arm-PCR using iRepertoire HTBI primers. PCR products were gel purified before sequencing. For the original study's pipeline: Across samples, 55 to 80 TRBV and roughly 15 TRBJ segments were identified and used for gene usage analysis of CDR3 amino acid clonotypes. COPE and FqMerger were used to merge the filtered high-quality paired reads into contigs. BLAST was used to align contigs to the IMGT TRBV, TRBD and TRBJ reference genes, and CDR3 was defined following IMGT. Any clonotype with a frequency above 0.1% was classified as a highly expanded clone. Repertoire diversity was measured by Shannon entropy, and V-J evenness by the Gini coefficient. A clonotype found in more than one individual was treated as public. The public sequencing data were trimmed at Q25 with fastp and processed into clonotypes with MiXCR by TCRdb, which kept only in-frame beta chains. Entries that share a CDR3 protein sequence are merged under the most common genes and DNA. The V and J calls follow TCRdb's processing rather than the paper's. The sample table contains roughly 520,000 distinct CDR3 sequences; only one count was recorded for 12% of them. The ten biggest clones cover approximately 9% of the sample.

Interpreted using the paper, the time point label stands for: newly diagnosed GD, antithyroid drugs for less than 3 months. RNA was extracted from PBMCs in TRIzol for both TCR sequencing and RNA sequencing. The diagnosis of Graves' disease was made according to American Thyroid Association guidelines. Patients were recruited from an endocrinology department in Xi'an, China. Each patient gave approximately 10 milliliters of peripheral blood, collected in an EDTA anticoagulant tube. Ficoll Paque Plus density gradient separation was used to isolate PBMCs, and no additional T cell sorting was done. An Agilent 2100 Bioanalyzer and agarose gel were used to check RNA quality, while a NanoDrop 2000 measured RNA concentration. These data also formed part of another study, on T cells in Graves' hyperthyroidism and ophthalmopathy. As the second publication notes: Graves' hyperthyroidism was defined as stable when no progression to ophthalmopathy occurred over 18 months of follow-up. The hyperthyroidism patients were between 18 and 65 years old and newly diagnosed, with a disease duration of less than 2 months. The study excluded patients with uncontrolled infections, other autoimmune diseases, pregnancy or lactation. Diagnoses relied on clinical symptoms, serum thyroxine and TRAb, thyroid ultrasound and orbital computed tomography. A first-round RT-PCR of the TCR CDR3 used the HTBI primer set with the Qiagen OneStep RT-PCR kit. Most expanded thyroid clonotypes (frequency above 0.001) were also found in blood, which suggests that blood repertoires may mirror thyroid immune responses. A 13 V-J signature model separated ophthalmopathy from stable hyperthyroidism, with roughly 88% sensitivity and 81% to 82% specificity in cross-validation and 80%/75% in testing. In validation, progression to ophthalmopathy was predicted by the model with nearly 71% sensitivity and under 85% specificity, a median of about 6.8 months before onset. TCR V-J signatures able to tell the groups apart were searched for in a discovery cohort of 90 to 100 patients, of whom over 40 had Graves' ophthalmopathy and more than 55 had stable Graves' hyperthyroidism. Prospective prediction of ophthalmopathy was tested in an independent validation cohort of fewer than 20 hyperthyroidism patients and some 17 patients who later progressed to ophthalmopathy. The approximately 95 discovery patients were divided at random into training and test sets in a 7:3 ratio. In addition, the study compared T-cell repertoires in thyroid tissue and in blood from a handful of Graves' hyperthyroidism patients. Once sampling was done, hyperthyroidism patients were given methimazole at a starting dose of 30 mg daily, whereas ophthalmopathy patients were given high-dose intravenous methylprednisolone. Libraries were constructed in a second round of multiplex PCR, after which size selection and purification were carried out. Sequencing of the libraries was done on an Illumina HiSeq2000 using paired-end 100 bp reads. SOAPnuke was used to process the raw data, with reads discarded if the reads contained adapters or uncalled bases, had a mean Phred below 15, or lacked an exact constant-primer or identifier match. COPE v1.2.5 was used to merge high-quality paired reads, and clonotypes were defined as unique nucleotide sequences. MiTCR v1.1 was used to align the clonotypes against IMGT TRBV, TRBD and TRBJ reference segments. The analysis was restricted to V-J combinations with a frequency above 0.0001, which together covered just over 99% of the repertoires. A TCS score was defined as the ratio of F50 (clonal expansion) to E x V (chaos), with BLOSUM62-based TCRdist applied between CDR3 peptides within each V-J. Welch's t-statistics and random forest reduced approximately 520 V-J features to under 15, which were used in a naive Bayes classifier (R e1071). No statistical method was used to fix the sample size in advance, and group allocation was not hidden from the investigators. The paper reports TCR Vbeta CDR3 sequencing of approximately 130 peripheral blood samples: under 45 ophthalmopathy, under 85 hyperthyroidism and approximately 17 progressor patients.

The chain joins TRBV25-1 to TRBJ1-2; D gene: possibly TRBD1, on 6 matching bases. The source is a woman under 40 with Graves disease. Donor details come from another sample of the same person, matched by shared clones. Specimen: peripheral blood mononuclear cells (PBMCs), collected at new diagnosis, from a patient treated with antithyroid drugs. At the DNA level, the sequence is TGTGCCAGCAGTGAAGGGGGGCGTGCTAACTATGGCTACACCTTC. Its translation is CASSEGGRANYGYTF.